This TCR beta chain comes out of a study of shared clonotypes between healthy human individuals. The CDR3 runs 13 residues. Germline trimming cut 3 bases from V and 3 bases from J; bases unmatched to any gene: 2. CDR1 SGHDN and CDR2 FVKESK come from the germline V gene. The DNA input per sorted-subset replicate PCR was 200 ng, corresponding to 30,000 or so T cell genomes. Using immunoSEQ multiplex PCR, the repertoire was profiled, and TCRdb retains in-frame clones only, with some absent. The sample contains roughly 570,000 clones, roughly 98% of which appear only once. CD45RO negativity and positive selection for CCR7 defined naive CD8 cells, a population that excluded terminally differentiated effector memory CD45RA+ cells.

The TCR was taken from a man aged 25-45 years in good health. V usage is TRBV14 and J usage is TRBJ2-7, with 7 bases identical to TRBD2. Sequenced: naive CD8+ T cells sorted from blood. CDR3 loop: CASSHPGGYEQYF. The CDR3 nucleotides read TGTGCCAGCAGCCATCCGGGGGGCTACGAGCAGTACTTC.